A single T cell receptor (beta chain) is shown here with its context. The specificity of this receptor is unknown. No quality values exist for individual bases; no much larger clone is one base distant. This sample is drawn from a study of breast tumors, draining lymph nodes, adjacent tissues (TCRdb year 2016). Turning to the overall study: The study compared TCR beta repertoires across tumor, adjacent nontumor tissue and axillary lymph nodes from breast cancer patients. The study was designed to assess the relationships and possible T-cell exchange between tumor, surrounding tissue and draining lymph node repertoires in human breast cancer. What the study reported, not specific to this receptor: The conclusion that tumor T cells originate in lymph nodes was presented as consistent with a hypothesis rather than as directly demonstrated. Tumor T-cell repertoires showed less diversity than lymph node repertoires and more diversity than nontumor tissue repertoires, and tumor T-cell repertoires showed preferential V and J gene usage. A scenario in which most tumor T cells derive from the lymph node and then expand within tumor tissue was judged to be consistent with the data. Tumor and nontumor tissue repertoires were found to be significantly more similar in luminal-like than in basal-like breast cancer.

The axillary draining lymph nodes of breast cancer patients were the source of the lymph node samples. These reads were obtained on an Illumina HiSeq 2000. TCR beta chain libraries were generated by multiplex PCR amplification. High-throughput sequencing was used to analyze the amplified TCR beta chain products. The raw public data were reprocessed by TCRdb itself: fastp quality trimming at Q25, MiXCR clonotype calling, in-frame beta chains only. Each entry merges the rows of one CDR3 protein and shows their most common DNA and genes. This sample is represented by 200,000 to 250,000 distinct CDR3 sequences; roughly 30% of them were singletons. In total, the top ten clones hold more than 1.3% of the sample. CDR1 is given as MGHDK and CDR2 as SYGVNS, both from the germline V gene. The CDR3 covers 18 residues, taking in both the cysteine and the phenylalanine. Only the CDR3 region is kept as DNA, spanning 54 bases read in frame from base 1. V loses 4 bases at its end and J loses 7 bases; junction bases beyond the gene matches: 15.

The source is a female donor with breast cancer. Some clones in this sample may be carry-over from other donors' samples. Material for sequencing was axillary lymph node tissue. The chain was built from TRBV25-1 and TRBJ2-2, and TRBD2 matches 10 of the central bases. The nucleotide sequence reads TGTGCCAGCAGTGTCCGACAGGGGCTAGCGGGAGAAGGCGGGGAGCTGTTTTTT. Translated, it gives CASSVRQGLAGEGGELFF.